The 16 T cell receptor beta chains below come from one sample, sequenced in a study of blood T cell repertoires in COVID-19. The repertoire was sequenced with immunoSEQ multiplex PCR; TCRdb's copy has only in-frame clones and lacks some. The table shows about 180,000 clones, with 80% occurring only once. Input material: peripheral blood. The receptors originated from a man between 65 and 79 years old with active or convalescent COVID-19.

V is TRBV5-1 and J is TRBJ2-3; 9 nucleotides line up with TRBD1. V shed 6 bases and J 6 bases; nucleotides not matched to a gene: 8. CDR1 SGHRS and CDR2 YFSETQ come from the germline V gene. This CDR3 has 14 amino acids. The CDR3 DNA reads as TGCGCCAGCACGCGGGGGACAGGGCATGATACGCAGTATTTT. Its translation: CASTRGTGHDTQYF.

The CDR3 coding sequence is TGTGCCAGCAGCTTAGATCGAACTAGCGGAGGTGAGAATGAGCAGTTCTTC. Translation gives CASSLDRTSGGENEQFF. The chain has TRBV11-2 and TRBJ2-1; 8 nucleotides match TRBD2. Unmatched junction bases numbered 11, after V lost 0 bases and J lost 7 bases. Germline V gene sequence: CDR1 SGHAT, CDR2 FQNNGV. This CDR3 contains 17 residues.

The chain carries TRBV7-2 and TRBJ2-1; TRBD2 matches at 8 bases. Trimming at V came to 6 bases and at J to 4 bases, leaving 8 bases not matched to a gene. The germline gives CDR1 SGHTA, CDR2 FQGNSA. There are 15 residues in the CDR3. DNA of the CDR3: TGTGCCAGCAGACTAGCGGCTTCCTCGTACAATGAGCAGTTCTTC. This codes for CASRLAASSYNEQFF.

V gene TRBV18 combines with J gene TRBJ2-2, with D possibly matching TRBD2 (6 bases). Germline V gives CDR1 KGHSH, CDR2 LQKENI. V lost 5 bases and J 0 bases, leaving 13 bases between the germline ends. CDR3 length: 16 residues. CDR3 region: CASSWGRLANTGELFF. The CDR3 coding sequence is TGTGCCAGCTCATGGGGGAGGCTCGCGAACACCGGGGAGCTGTTTTTT.

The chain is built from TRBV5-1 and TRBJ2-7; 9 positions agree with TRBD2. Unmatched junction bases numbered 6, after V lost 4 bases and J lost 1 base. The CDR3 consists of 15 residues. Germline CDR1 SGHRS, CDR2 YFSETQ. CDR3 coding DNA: TGCGCCAGCAGCCTCGGACTAGCGAGGTCCTACGAGCAGTACTTC. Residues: CASSLGLARSYEQYF.

This CDR3 is CAWRGQGDNSPLHF. The CDR3 DNA follows: TGTGCCTGGAGGGGACAGGGGGACAATTCACCCCTCCACTTT. The rearrangement uses TRBV30 and TRBJ1-6, with 11 bases matching TRBD1. This CDR3 is built from 14 residues. Per the germline V gene, CDR1 is GTSNPN and CDR2 is SVGIG (reference sequence). With V trimmed by 3 bases and J by 7 bases, 2 bases remained unmatched.

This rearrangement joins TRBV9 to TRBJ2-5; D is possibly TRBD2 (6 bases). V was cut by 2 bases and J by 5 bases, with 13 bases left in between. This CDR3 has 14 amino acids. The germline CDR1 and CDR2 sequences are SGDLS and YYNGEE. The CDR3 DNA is TGTGCCAGCAGCGTCTCCCCGGGAGAGGAGACCCAGTACTTC. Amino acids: CASSVSPGEETQYF.

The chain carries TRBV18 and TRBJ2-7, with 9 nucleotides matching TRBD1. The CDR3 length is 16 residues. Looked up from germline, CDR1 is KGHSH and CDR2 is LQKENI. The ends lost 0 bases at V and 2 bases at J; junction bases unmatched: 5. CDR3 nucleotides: TGTGCCAGCTCACCACCGGCCGGGACAGGGCCCTACGAGCAGTACTTC. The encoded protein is CASSPPAGTGPYEQYF. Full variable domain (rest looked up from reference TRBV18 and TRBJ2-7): NAGVMQNPRHLVRRRGQEARLRCSPMKGHSHVYWYRQLPEEGLKFMVYLQKENIIDESGMPKERFSAEFPKEGPSILRIQQVVRGDSAAYFCASSPPAGTGPYEQYFGPGTRLTVT.

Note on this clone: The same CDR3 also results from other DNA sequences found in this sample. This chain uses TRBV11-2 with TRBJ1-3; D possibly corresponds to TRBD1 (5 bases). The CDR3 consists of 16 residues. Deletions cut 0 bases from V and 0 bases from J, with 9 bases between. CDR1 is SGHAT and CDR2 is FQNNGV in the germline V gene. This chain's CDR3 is CASSLEAGISGNTIYF. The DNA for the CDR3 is TGTGCCAGCAGCTTAGAAGCAGGGATCTCTGGAAACACCATATATTTT.

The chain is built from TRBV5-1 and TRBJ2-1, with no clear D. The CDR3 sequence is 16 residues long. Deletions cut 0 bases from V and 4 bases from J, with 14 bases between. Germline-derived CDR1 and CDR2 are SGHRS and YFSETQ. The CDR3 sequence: CASSLERGGQYNEQFF. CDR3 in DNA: TGCGCCAGCAGCTTGGAGAGAGGTGGCCAATACAATGAGCAGTTCTTC.

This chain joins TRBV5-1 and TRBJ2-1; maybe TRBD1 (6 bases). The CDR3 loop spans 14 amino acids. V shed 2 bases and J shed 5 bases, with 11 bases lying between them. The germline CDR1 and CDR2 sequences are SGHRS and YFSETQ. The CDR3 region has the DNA TGCGCCAGCAGCTTCGGACAGAGAGACAATGAGCAGTTCTTC. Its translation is CASSFGQRDNEQFF.

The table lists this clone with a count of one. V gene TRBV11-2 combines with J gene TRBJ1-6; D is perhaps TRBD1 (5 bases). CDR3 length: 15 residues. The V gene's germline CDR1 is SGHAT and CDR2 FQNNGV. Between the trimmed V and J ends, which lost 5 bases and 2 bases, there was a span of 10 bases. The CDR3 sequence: CASSQGVPYNSPLHF. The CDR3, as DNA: TGTGCCAGCAGCCAAGGGGTTCCCTATAATTCACCCCTCCACTTT.

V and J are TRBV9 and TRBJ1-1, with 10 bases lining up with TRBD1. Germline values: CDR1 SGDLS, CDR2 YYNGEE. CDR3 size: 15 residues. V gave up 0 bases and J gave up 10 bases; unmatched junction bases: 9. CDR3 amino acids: CASSVGGQGGERAFF. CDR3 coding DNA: TGTGCCAGCAGCGTAGGCGGACAGGGGGGAGAACGAGCTTTCTTT.

CDR3 residues: CASSQGTAAETQYF. CDR3 DNA sequence: TGTGCCAGCAGCCAAGGGACAGCGGCAGAGACCCAGTACTTC. The chain has TRBV6-2 or TRBV6-3 and TRBJ2-5; the match to TRBD1 covers 7 bases. This CDR3 spans 14 amino acids. Germline CDR1 and CDR2: MNHEY and SVGEGT. V dropped 6 bases and J dropped 4; count of bases not matched to a gene: 8.

The CDR3 spells CASSPQGALSEKLFF. The CDR3 region has the DNA TGCGCCAGCAGCCCACAGGGGGCTCTGAGTGAAAAACTGTTTTTT. The chain employs TRBV5-1 and TRBJ1-4; the match to TRBD1 covers 9 bases. This CDR3 region has 15 residues. V was clipped by 4 bases and J by 7 bases; unmatched bases: 8. From germline, CDR1 is SGHRS and CDR2 YFSETQ.

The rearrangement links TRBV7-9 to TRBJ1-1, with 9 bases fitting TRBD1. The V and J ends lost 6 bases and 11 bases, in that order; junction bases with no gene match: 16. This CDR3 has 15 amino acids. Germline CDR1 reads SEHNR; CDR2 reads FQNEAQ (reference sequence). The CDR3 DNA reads TGTGCCAGCAGTTTACAAGGGACAGGGCTCTTTGAGGCTTTCTTT. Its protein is CASSLQGTGLFEAFF. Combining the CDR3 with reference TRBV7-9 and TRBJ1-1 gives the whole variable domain DTGVSQNPRHKITKRGQNVTFRCDPISEHNRLYWYRQTLGQGPEFLTYFQNEAQLEKSRLLSDRFSAERPKGSFSTLEIQRTEQGDSAMYLCASSLQGTGLFEAFFGQGTRLTVV.